The 26 T cell receptor beta chains given below trace back to one sample, sequenced in a study of chemoradiotherapy in HPV16-positive cancers. The table came from immunoSEQ multiplex PCR; TCRdb's copy has only in-frame clones and leaves some out. This sample yields roughly 3,400 clones, of which around nine tenths are seen a single time; 5% to 6% belongs to the top ten. The specimen comprised tumor tissue, sampled from a patient who underwent chemoradiotherapy. Source of these receptors: a human donor with HPV-associated anogenital cancer.

This chain joins TRBV7-6 and TRBJ2-3, with D perhaps matching TRBD2 (7 bases). V was trimmed by 3 bases and J by 5 bases, leaving 15 bases between them. The CDR3 consists of 15 residues. Per the germline V gene, CDR1 is SGHVS and CDR2 is FNYEAQ. CDR3: CASSLLGGRGDTQYF. Written as DNA, the CDR3 is TGTGCCAGCAGCTTGTTGGGGGGGCGGGGAGATACGCAGTATTTT. Filled out from reference TRBV7-6 and TRBJ2-3, the complete variable domain reads GAGVSQSPRYKVTKRGQDVALRCDPISGHVSLYWYRQALGQGPEFLTYFNYEAQQDKSGLPNDRFSAERPEGSISTLTIQRTEQRDSAMYRCASSLLGGRGDTQYFGPGTRLTVL.

The chain recombines TRBV11-2 with TRBJ2-3; 7 bases fit TRBD2. CDR1 and CDR2 from the germline V gene are SGHAT and FQNNGV. After removal of 8 bases from V and 0 bases from J, the junction contained 14 bases not matched to a gene. The CDR3 is made up of 17 amino acids. The CDR3 DNA reads TGTGCCAGCCGATACTCCAGGGAGGGCCTCAGCACAGATACGCAGTATTTT. It specifies CASRYSREGLSTDTQYF.

This chain connects TRBV6-5 to TRBJ1-3, with 7 bases identical to TRBD1. Per germline, CDR1 MNHEY and CDR2 SVGAGI. The CDR3 runs to 13 residues. J was trimmed by 4 bases and V by 6 bases; bases with no gene match: 3. CDR3 in DNA: TGTGCCAGCAGGACAGGGTCCGGAAACACCATATATTTT. It yields the protein CASRTGSGNTIYF.

In this sample, this clone turned up once. The chain has TRBV28 and TRBJ1-5; the D gene is possibly TRBD1 (5 bases). The ends were cut back, 10 bases at V and 0 bases at J, with 19 bases in the middle. Per the germline V gene, CDR1 is MDHEN and CDR2 is SYDVKM. There are 16 residues in the CDR3. CDR3 sequence: CATLGGFLHSNQPQHF. CDR3 in DNA: TGTGCCACTCTTGGGGGTTTCCTCCATAGCAATCAGCCCCAGCATTTT.

The chain combines TRBV7-2 with TRBJ2-5, with D possibly matching TRBD2 (5 bases). There are 15 residues in the CDR3. V dropped 1 base and J dropped 2 bases, with 11 bases sitting between them. Germline assignment: CDR1 SGHTA and CDR2 FQGNSA. CDR3 bases: TGTGCCAGCAGCTTAGTGCTGGACTGGCAAGAGACCCAGTACTTC. Its protein product is CASSLVLDWQETQYF.

This rearrangement joins TRBV11-1 to TRBJ2-1, with 9 bases fitting TRBD2. Trimming at V came to 1 base and at J to 4 bases, leaving 5 bases not matched to a gene. The CDR3 is made up of 16 amino acids. Germline V gene data show CDR1 as SGHAT and CDR2 as FQDESV (reference sequence). The CDR3 DNA sequence: TGTGCCAGCAGCTTAGGGGCGGGGGGGATATACAATGAGCAGTTCTTC. This encodes CASSLGAGGIYNEQFF.

The J gene is TRBJ1-5, the V gene TRBV12-5; D possibly corresponds to TRBD1 (6 bases). Germline V lookup: CDR1 LGHNT, CDR2 FRNRAP. The V end was cut by 6 bases, the J end by 2 bases, with 17 bases between. The CDR3 has 16 residues. The CDR3 loop is CASGPEGGEGNQPQHF. The CDR3 nucleotides are TGTGCTAGTGGCCCTGAGGGGGGCGAGGGCAATCAGCCCCAGCATTTT.

Points on this clone: The sample contains more than one DNA sequence encoding this CDR3. The chain joins TRBV9 to TRBJ2-5, with TRBD2 matching 13 bases. The CDR3 length is 16 residues. Trimming at V came to 3 bases and at J to 5 bases, leaving 7 bases not matched to a gene. CDR1 SGDLS and CDR2 YYNGEE come from the germline V gene. The CDR3 spells CASSDGLAGVGETQYF. The CDR3 DNA follows: TGTGCCAGCAGCGACGGACTAGCGGGAGTGGGGGAGACCCAGTACTTC.

The rearrangement uses TRBV9 and TRBJ2-2; perhaps TRBD2 as D (6 bases). CDR3 length: 16 amino acids. V lost 3 bases to trimming and J lost 5 bases, with 17 bases between them. Germline CDR1 SGDLS, CDR2 YYNGEE. The CDR3 loop reads CASSALLLRETGELFF. The CDR3 DNA sequence: TGTGCCAGCAGCGCCTTGTTGTTGCGGGAAACCGGGGAGCTGTTTTTT. Together with reference TRBV9 and TRBJ2-2, the CDR3 gives the full variable domain: DSGVTQTPKHLITATGQRVTLRCSPRSGDLSVYWYQQSLDQGLQFLIQYYNGEERAKGNILERFSAQQFPDLHSELNLSSLELGDSALYFCASSALLLRETGELFFGEGSRLTVL.

The chain combines TRBV29-1 with TRBJ1-1; 8 positions agree with TRBD1. The trim removed 3 bases at V and 3 bases at J, leaving 3 bases unmatched. CDR1 is SQVTM and CDR2 is ANQGSEA in the germline V gene. There are 13 residues in the CDR3. The CDR3 DNA reads as TGCAGCGTTGAGGGACAGGCGGACACTGAAGCTTTCTTT. Encoded protein: CSVEGQADTEAFF.

V and J are TRBV5-1 and TRBJ2-7; tentative D call: TRBD1 (5 bases). Germline CDR1 and CDR2: SGHRS and YFSETQ. The CDR3 has 12 residues. Trimming shortened V by 2 bases and J by 6 bases, and 9 bases separated the two germline ends. The CDR3 DNA is TGCGCCAGCAGCTTTTCAGGGCGCGAGCAGTACTTC. Translating it yields CASSFSGREQYF.

This clone occurred once. The chain is built from TRBV7-8 and TRBJ2-5, with 9 bases identical to TRBD2. The germline V gene has CDR1 SGHVS and CDR2 FQNEAQ. The V segment lost 2 bases and the J segment 3 bases; nucleotides outside the gene matches: 4. This CDR3 has 15 residues. As DNA, the CDR3 is TGTGCCAGCAGCTTACGGCTAGCGGGAAAAGAGACCCAGTACTTC. Translation: CASSLRLAGKETQYF.

This rearrangement joins TRBV7-9 to TRBJ2-7; no definite D call. This CDR3 contains 12 residues. Germline loops: CDR1 SEHNR, CDR2 FQNEAQ (reference sequence). V was trimmed by 1 base and J by 1 base, leaving 2 bases between them. For the CDR3, the DNA is TGTGCCAGCAGCTTAGAGTCCTACGAGCAGTACTTC. Translating gives CASSLESYEQYF.

This clone was observed a single time. The rearrangement joins TRBV19 to TRBJ1-4; the match to TRBD1 covers 9 bases. Germline loops: CDR1 LNHDA, CDR2 SQIVND (reference sequence). CDR3 length: 14 amino acids. V lost 3 bases, J lost 6 bases, and 2 bases stayed unmatched. CDR3 in DNA: TGTGCCAGTAGTATGGGACAGGGCGATGAAAAACTGTTTTTT. Protein product: CASSMGQGDEKLFF.

DNA for the CDR3: TGTGCCAGCACCACCAACACTGAAGCTTTCTTT. It is translated as CASTTNTEAFF. This chain connects TRBV28 to TRBJ1-1; D gene unclear. V lost 7 bases and J lost 2, with 5 bases in between. Germline V gene data show CDR1 as MDHEN and CDR2 as SYDVKM. The CDR3 length is 11 residues.

CDR3 region: CASSSIPVQTPTDTQYF. The CDR3 nucleotides are TGTGCCAGCAGCAGCATCCCCGTCCAGACTCCCACAGATACGCAGTATTTT. The chain has TRBV7-9 and TRBJ2-3; the D is unclear. This CDR3 is 17 amino acids long. Germline V gene sequence: CDR1 SEHNR, CDR2 FQNEAQ (reference sequence). Between the trimmed V and J ends, which lost 5 bases and 2 bases, there was a span of 20 bases. The whole variable domain, filled in from reference TRBV7-9 and TRBJ2-3, reads DTGVSQNPRHKITKRGQNVTFRCDPISEHNRLYWYRQTLGQGPEFLTYFQNEAQLEKSRLLSDRFSAERPKGSFSTLEIQRTEQGDSAMYLCASSSIPVQTPTDTQYFGPGTRLTVL.

The chain joins TRBV5-4 to TRBJ2-3, with a tentative D call TRBD2 (6 bases). Deletions cut 0 bases from V and 2 bases from J, with 10 bases between. This CDR3 contains 15 residues. Germline loops: CDR1 SGHNT, CDR2 YYREEE (reference sequence). The CDR3 coding sequence is TGTGCCAGCAGCTTGGACAGGACTATCACAGATACGCAGTATTTT. This encodes CASSLDRTITDTQYF.

This sequence joins TRBV7-8 and TRBJ2-7, with D tentatively TRBD1 (5 bases). Trimming removed 1 base at V and 3 bases at J, with 10 bases between. Germline loops: CDR1 SGHVS, CDR2 FQNEAQ. CDR3 length: 14 amino acids. The CDR3 nucleotides are TGTGCCAGCAGCTTAGGACAGCAGAGCTACGAGCAGTACTTC. Residues: CASSLGQQSYEQYF. Drawing the rest from reference TRBV7-8 and TRBJ2-7, the complete variable domain is GAGVSQSPRYKVAKRGQDVALRCDPISGHVSLFWYQQALGQGPEFLTYFQNEAQLDKSGLPSDRFFAERPEGSVSTLKIQRTQQEDSAVYLCASSLGQQSYEQYFGPGTRLTVT.

This chain joins TRBV29-1 and TRBJ1-2, with 10 bases matching TRBD1. The CDR3 consists of 14 residues. Trimming at V came to 6 bases and at J to 8 bases, leaving 12 bases not matched to a gene. Germline V CDR1 and CDR2: SQVTM, ANQGSEA. CDR3 region: CSVMRLGTGDGYTF. In DNA form, the CDR3 reads TGCAGCGTGATGAGACTCGGGACAGGGGACGGCTACACCTTC.

This chain links TRBV30 with TRBJ1-2; D gene unclear. Per germline, CDR1 GTSNPN and CDR2 SVGIG (reference sequence). This CDR3 is built from 11 residues. The germline V and J ends were trimmed by 0 bases and 7 bases, with 6 bases remaining between them. In DNA form, the CDR3 reads TGTGCCTGGAGTGTAAGTTCTGGCTACACCTTC. As protein: CAWSVSSGYTF.

The rearrangement links TRBV9 to TRBJ1-2; maybe TRBD1 (5 bases). The CDR3 runs 15 residues. Germline V CDR1 and CDR2: SGDLS, YYNGEE. The V gene lost 2 bases and the J gene lost 8 bases, with 19 bases spanning the gap. Here the CDR3 reads CASSVGGHLVGGYTF. The CDR3 DNA reads as TGTGCCAGCAGCGTGGGAGGACACCTAGTGGGGGGCTACACCTTC.

The chain is built from TRBV2 and TRBJ2-3; D is ambiguous. The CDR3 has 15 amino acids. Looked up from germline, CDR1 is SNHLY and CDR2 is FYNNEI. V lost 4 bases, J lost 4 bases, and 15 bases lay in between. DNA for the CDR3: TGTGCCAGCAGTGCGGTCTCCGGAATCCCAGATACGCAGTATTTT. Translating gives CASSAVSGIPDTQYF.

This chain joins TRBV30 and TRBJ2-7, with D possibly matching TRBD1 (6 bases). The CDR3 loop spans 13 amino acids. Deletions cut 2 bases from V and 6 bases from J, with 14 bases between. Germline V lookup: CDR1 GTSNPN, CDR2 SVGIG (reference sequence). CDR3 in DNA: TGTGCCTGGAGTCCAGGGGCTACTGGCGAGCAGTACTTC. This gives the protein CAWSPGATGEQYF.

This rearrangement joins TRBV2 to TRBJ2-1, with TRBD2 matching 10 bases. Looked up from germline, CDR1 is SNHLY and CDR2 is FYNNEI. The CDR3 covers 16 residues. J was trimmed by 10 bases and V by 6 bases; bases with no gene match: 15. In DNA form, the CDR3 reads TGTGCCAGCAGCTCACAGGGGGGGCTAGCGGGAGAGGAGCAGTTCTTC. Translation gives CASSSQGGLAGEEQFF.

The table lists this clone with a few counts. The chain is built from TRBV13 and TRBJ1-5; D might be TRBD1 (5 bases). There are 15 residues in the CDR3. Looked up from germline, CDR1 is PRHDT and CDR2 is FYEKMQ (reference sequence). V was trimmed by 3 bases and J by 1 base, leaving 10 bases between them. CDR3 sequence: CASSLGRTSNQPQHF. The CDR3 DNA follows: TGTGCCAGCAGCTTGGGCAGGACAAGCAATCAGCCCCAGCATTTT. Combining the CDR3 with reference TRBV13 and TRBJ1-5 gives the whole variable domain AAGVIQSPRHLIKEKRETATLKCYPIPRHDTVYWYQQGPGQDPQFLISFYEKMQSDKGSIPDRFSAQQFSDYHSELNMSSLELGDSALYFCASSLGRTSNQPQHFGDGTRLSIL.

The chain is built from TRBV6-6 and TRBJ2-3; 11 bases match TRBD1. Trimming cost V 3 bases and J 3 bases; bases outside gene matches: 2. The CDR3 runs to 15 residues. CDR1 is MNHNY, CDR2 SVGAGI, per germline (reference sequence). Here the CDR3 reads CASSYGDRGTDTQYF. CDR3 in DNA: TGTGCCAGCAGTTATGGGGACAGGGGGACAGATACGCAGTATTTT.